The rows below give T cell receptor beta chains drawn from one sample of a study of OX40 agonist ivuxolimab in advanced cancers. Assay used: immunoSEQ multiplex PCR; TCRdb lists only in-frame clones, some missing. The sample shows fewer than 85,000 clones, around 90% of them seen only once. The specimen comprised CD4+ or CD8+ T cells sorted from blood, sampled in a trial of the OX40 agonist ivuxolimab. Every receptor here comes from an adult with an advanced solid tumor such as melanoma, head and neck, liver or kidney cancer. Both conserved end residues are part of each CDR3. A D gene is named only where the DNA matches it firmly. Only part of the rows carry a size: once, few, many, or a class if the clone is expanded.

D gene: .
J gene: TRBJ2-7
V gene: TRBV5-1
clone size: once
CDR3 DNA: TGCGCCAGCAGCGAGGGACTTACCTACGAGCAGTACTTC
CDR3 protein: CASSEGLTYEQYF

D gene: .
J gene: TRBJ2-7
V gene: TRBV5-4
clone size: .
CDR3 DNA: TGTGCCAGCAGCCCCCCGGGGATCTCCTACGAGCAGTACTTC
CDR3 protein: CASSPPGISYEQYF

D gene: .
J gene: TRBJ1-1
V gene: TRBV7-9
clone size: few
CDR3 DNA: TGTGCCAGCAGCAGCCGGGACACTGAAGCTTTCTTT
CDR3 protein: CASSSRDTEAFF

D gene: .
J gene: TRBJ1-1
V gene: TRBV6-5
clone size: once
CDR3 DNA: TGTGCCAGCAGTTACCCACAGAGTACTGAAGCTTTCTTT
CDR3 protein: CASSYPQSTEAFF

D gene: .
J gene: TRBJ1-4
V gene: TRBV6-6
clone size: .
CDR3 DNA: TGTGCCAGCAGTTTCTCCGGGTCGGAAAAACTGTTTTTT
CDR3 protein: CASSFSGSEKLFF

D gene: .
J gene: TRBJ2-7
V gene: TRBV6-1
clone size: .
CDR3 DNA: TGTGCCAGCAGTGGGTGGGGGGCTGGGCACGAGCAGTACTTC
CDR3 protein: CASSGWGAGHEQYF

D gene: .
J gene: TRBJ1-5
V gene: TRBV2
clone size: .
CDR3 DNA: TGTGCCAGCAGGCCCACAGTCCTGTCCCCTTCGAGGCCCCAGCATTTT
CDR3 protein: CASRPTVLSPSRPQHF

D gene: TRBD2
J gene: TRBJ2-7
V gene: TRBV27
clone size: once
CDR3 DNA: TGTGCCAGCAGTTTACAACAAGCGGGGGGGAACTCCTACGAGCAGTACTTC
CDR3 protein: CASSLQQAGGNSYEQYF

D gene: .
J gene: TRBJ1-3
V gene: TRBV9
clone size: .
CDR3 DNA: TGTGCCAGCGGCGGGGCCAGGGGAGGAAACACCATATATTTT
CDR3 protein: CASGGARGGNTIYF

D gene: .
J gene: TRBJ2-1
V gene: TRBV6-5
clone size: .
CDR3 DNA: TGTGCCAGCAGTTACCCACCCGACTCCCCTCGGGAGCAGTTCTTC
CDR3 protein: CASSYPPDSPREQFF

D gene: .
J gene: TRBJ2-7
V gene: TRBV5-3
clone size: .
CDR3 DNA: TGTGCCAGAAGCTTGGCCAAGCGACTGGTAGACTACGAGCAGTACTTC
CDR3 protein: CARSLAKRLVDYEQYF

D gene: .
J gene: TRBJ2-7
V gene: TRBV5-1
clone size: .
CDR3 DNA: TGCGCCAGCAGCTCCGAACCGCCGACAGGCCTCTACGAGCAGTACTTC
CDR3 protein: CASSSEPPTGLYEQYF

D gene: TRBD1
J gene: TRBJ1-2
V gene: TRBV18
clone size: .
CDR3 DNA: TGTGCCAGCTCACCACTCTCCGGAATAGGGACAGGGAACGGCTACACCTTC
CDR3 protein: CASSPLSGIGTGNGYTF

D gene: TRBD2
J gene: TRBJ2-3
V gene: TRBV7-2
clone size: .
CDR3 DNA: TGTGCCAGCGGATTGGGAGGGCCGCAGTATTTT
CDR3 protein: CASGLGGPQYF

D gene: TRBD1
J gene: TRBJ1-1
V gene: TRBV4-2
clone size: .
CDR3 DNA: TGTGCCAGCAGCCAGGGACAGATGAACACTGAAGCTTTCTTT
CDR3 protein: CASSQGQMNTEAFF

D gene: TRBD2
J gene: TRBJ2-3
V gene: TRBV10-1
clone size: .
CDR3 DNA: TGCGCCAGCAGGCTAGCGGGGGGACACACAGATACGCAGTATTTT
CDR3 protein: CASRLAGGHTDTQYF

D gene: .
J gene: TRBJ1-2
V gene: TRBV28
clone size: .
CDR3 DNA: TGTGCCAGCAGTTTTCCAGTGGACCGCTTGTACACCTTC
CDR3 protein: CASSFPVDRLYTF